This record concerns one T cell receptor beta chain sequence. CDR1 is ENHRY, CDR2 SYGVKD, per germline. The CDR3 sequence is 14 residues long. The V segment lost 5 bases and the J segment 2 bases; nucleotides outside the gene matches: 4. These data are taken from a study of blood T cell repertoires in COVID-19. The overall study: Sites in the United States, Italy and Spain provided acute and convalescent COVID-19 samples.

The authors' processing: Reference gene primers were amplified, and this amplification served to estimate nucleated cell counts. Sequencing used immunoSEQ multiplex PCR; TCRdb keeps in-frame clones, though not all of them. V, J and clone size are those of that table, while D and trimming were read from the DNA. The sample lists about 150,000 clones, approximately 86% seen once, with 3.5% to 4.5% in the top ten. The receptor's source is an older woman with active or convalescent COVID-19. The sequenced material came from peripheral blood. The rearrangement uses TRBV10-3 and TRBJ2-5; 8 bases map to TRBD2. CDR3 DNA sequence: TGTGCCATCAGTAGGCGGGGGGAGCAAGAGACCCAGTACTTC. Translating it yields CAISRRGEQETQYF.